A selection of T cell receptor beta chains follows, all from one sample in a study of blood T cell repertoires in COVID-19. The repertoire was sequenced with immunoSEQ multiplex PCR; TCRdb's copy has only in-frame clones and lacks some. The sample contains some 69,000 clones, roughly 80% of which appear only once. Sequencing was done on a sample of peripheral blood. Receptor source: a man between 60 and 70 years old with acute or convalescent COVID-19. CDR3s include the opening cysteine and the closing phenylalanine or tryptophan. D genes are given only for firm matches. Clone size is stated in some rows and not others, as once, few, many or a class when expanded.

V gene	D gene	J gene	clone size	CDR3 protein	CDR3 DNA
TRBV18	TRBD1	TRBJ1-5	.	CASSLQNNRGNQPQHF	TGTGCCAGCTCACTACAAAATAACAGGGGGAATCAGCCCCAGCATTTT
TRBV5-4	.	TRBJ1-2	.	CASSLGGLVESYGYTF	TGTGCCAGCAGCTTGGGAGGTCTTGTGGAATCCTATGGCTACACCTTC
TRBV9	TRBD2	TRBJ2-2	.	CASSVSGGNTGELFF	TGTGCCAGCAGCGTTAGCGGGGGGAACACCGGGGAGCTGTTTTTT
TRBV7-7	.	TRBJ2-2	.	CASSLSLNTGELFF	TGTGCTAGCAGCTTATCCTTGAACACCGGGGAGCTGTTTTTT
TRBV4-3	TRBD1	TRBJ1-1	few	CASSQEVGQGINTEAFF	TGCGCCAGCAGCCAAGAAGTGGGACAGGGGATAAACACTGAAGCTTTCTTT
TRBV5-8	TRBD1	TRBJ2-3	.	CASRFHLTGPTDTQYF	TGTGCCAGCAGATTCCATTTGACAGGGCCCACAGATACGCAGTATTTT
TRBV7-3	.	TRBJ2-6	.	CASGRIPSSGANVLTF	TGTGCCAGCGGTCGAATACCGAGCTCTGGGGCCAACGTCCTGACTTTC
TRBV16	.	TRBJ1-1	.	CASSQSPGTEAFF	TGTGCCAGCAGCCAATCTCCGGGCACTGAAGCTTTCTTT
TRBV18	TRBD2	TRBJ2-3	once	CASSPIRTSGGSATDTQYF	TGTGCCAGCTCACCAATTCGGACTAGCGGGGGTTCTGCGACAGATACGCAGTATTTT
TRBV11-3	.	TRBJ1-6	.	CASSLRGDNSPLHF	TGTGCCAGCAGCTTAAGGGGCGATAATTCACCCCTCCACTTT
TRBV12-3/TRBV12-4	.	TRBJ1-4	.	CASSFSLNEKLFF	TGTGCCAGCAGTTTTTCCCTTAATGAAAAACTGTTTTTT
TRBV18	.	TRBJ1-2	.	CASSPPVRGGYGYTF	TGTGCCAGCTCACCACCCGTCAGGGGAGGGTATGGCTACACCTTC
TRBV5-1	TRBD1	TRBJ2-6	.	CASSSGDRAFSGANVLTF	TGCGCCAGCAGCTCGGGGGACAGGGCATTCTCTGGGGCCAACGTCCTGACTTTC
TRBV20-1	.	TRBJ1-1	once	CSARDRAEAFF	TGCAGTGCTAGAGACCGGGCTGAAGCTTTCTTT
TRBV7-9	TRBD1	TRBJ1-2	.	CASSDRQGVLDYGYTF	TGTGCCAGCAGCGACCGACAGGGGGTATTGGACTATGGCTACACCTTC
TRBV30	.	TRBJ1-6	.	CAWTQNSGTRGLPLHF	TGTGCCTGGACGCAGAATAGCGGGACAAGGGGTTTACCCCTCCACTTT
TRBV7-2	TRBD1	TRBJ2-5	once	CASSQRTGRETQYF	TGTGCCAGCAGCCAAAGGACAGGGCGGGAGACCCAGTACTTC
TRBV4-1	TRBD1	TRBJ1-5	few	CASSLNRDSYQPQHF	TGCGCCAGCAGCTTAAACCGGGACAGTTATCAGCCCCAGCATTTT
TRBV3-1/TRBV3-2	.	TRBJ2-5	.	CASSPQGWGQETQYF	TGTGCCAGCAGCCCACAGGGTTGGGGCCAAGAGACCCAGTACTTC
TRBV6-4	.	TRBJ2-7	.	CASSRDPGYEQYF	TGTGCCAGCAGCCGAGACCCGGGCTACGAGCAGTACTTC
TRBV6-5	.	TRBJ1-1	.	CASRGFAEAFF	TGTGCCAGTAGGGGGTTCGCTGAAGCTTTCTTT
TRBV3-1/TRBV3-2	.	TRBJ2-3	.	CASSQLGGAYGTDTQYF	TGTGCCAGCAGCCAGCTTGGGGGGGCCTACGGCACAGATACGCAGTATTTT
TRBV14	.	TRBJ2-5	.	CASSQDVGGGPQETQYF	TGTGCCAGCAGCCAAGATGTCGGCGGGGGCCCTCAAGAGACCCAGTACTTC
TRBV4-2	TRBD1	TRBJ1-4	.	CASSEGGQGSTNEKLFF	TGTGCCAGCAGCGAAGGGGGACAGGGGTCGACTAATGAAAAACTGTTTTTT
TRBV10-3	.	TRBJ2-3	.	CAIQGLGSTDTQYF	TGTGCCATCCAGGGCCTAGGGTCCACAGATACGCAGTATTTT
TRBV10-2	.	TRBJ1-5	.	CASAGTQVLSNQPQHF	TGCGCCAGCGCGGGGACCCAGGTCCTTAGCAATCAGCCCCAGCATTTT
TRBV4-3	.	TRBJ1-1	.	CASSQERDSIVRAFF	TGCGCCAGCAGCCAAGAGCGGGATAGTATAGTCCGGGCTTTCTTT
TRBV2	TRBD2	TRBJ2-1	.	CASRAGEYNEQFF	TGTGCCAGCAGGGCGGGGGAGTACAATGAGCAGTTCTTC
TRBV27	.	TRBJ1-2	.	CASSPTRAGDGYTF	TGTGCCAGCAGTCCGACCCGGGCGGGGGATGGCTACACCTTC
TRBV28	.	TRBJ2-3	.	CASGTSTDTQYF	TGTGCCAGCGGGACTAGCACAGATACGCAGTATTTT
TRBV15	.	TRBJ2-1	.	CATKRLSSYNEQFF	TGTGCCACCAAGCGATTGAGCTCCTACAATGAGCAGTTCTTC
TRBV3-1/TRBV3-2	.	TRBJ1-2	many	CASSQIEGGYTF	TGTGCCAGCAGCCAGATTGAGGGCGGCTACACCTTC
TRBV6-6	TRBD1	TRBJ1-2	few	CASRTTTGGNYGYTF	TGTGCCAGCAGAACGACTACAGGGGGCAACTATGGCTACACCTTC
TRBV6-2/TRBV6-3	.	TRBJ1-3	.	CASSLTSGEGAGNTIYF	TGTGCCAGCAGCCTAACTTCCGGGGAGGGGGCTGGAAACACCATATATTTT
TRBV9	TRBD2	TRBJ2-7	.	CASSVAPTSGGQQYF	TGTGCCAGCAGCGTAGCTCCGACTAGCGGGGGCCAGCAGTACTTC
TRBV5-4	.	TRBJ2-6	.	CASSPGWSSGANVLTF	TGTGCCAGCAGTCCCGGTTGGAGCTCTGGGGCCAACGTCCTGACTTTC
TRBV6-2/TRBV6-3	TRBD2	TRBJ2-7	.	CASSLLLAVVYEQYF	TGTGCCAGCAGTTTATTACTAGCGGTCGTGTACGAGCAGTACTTC
TRBV7-2	.	TRBJ2-7	.	CASSIKPGYEQYF	TGTGCCAGCAGCATTAAGCCGGGGTACGAGCAGTACTTC
TRBV30	.	TRBJ2-7	once	CAWSIFRGNYEQYF	TGTGCCTGGAGTATTTTTAGGGGTAACTACGAGCAGTACTTC
TRBV4-1	.	TRBJ2-1	.	CASSPIPGDWGNEQFF	TGCGCCAGCAGCCCGATACCCGGGGATTGGGGCAATGAGCAGTTCTTC
TRBV5-1	.	TRBJ1-1	.	CASRETGTNAAFF	TGCGCCAGCAGGGAAACCGGGACAAACGCCGCTTTCTTT
TRBV5-6	TRBD1	TRBJ1-2	few	CASSLSTNRDRVSYGYTF	TGTGCCAGCAGTCTTTCTACCAACCGGGACAGAGTTAGCTATGGCTACACCTTC
TRBV15	TRBD1	TRBJ1-1	.	CATSRDRGRTEAFF	TGTGCCACCAGCAGGGACAGGGGCCGGACTGAAGCTTTCTTT
TRBV15	TRBD1	TRBJ2-7	few	CATSRWGTGGYEQYF	TGTGCCACCAGCAGATGGGGGACAGGAGGCTACGAGCAGTACTTC
TRBV24-1	.	TRBJ1-2	once	CATSDPQGGGYTF	TGTGCCACCAGTGACCCACAGGGCGGCGGCTACACCTTC
TRBV7-6	.	TRBJ1-1	.	CASSLAPPGQGITEAFF	TGTGCCAGCAGCTTAGCTCCCCCGGGGCAGGGGATAACTGAAGCTTTCTTT
TRBV7-9	.	TRBJ1-4	.	CASHAGVNEKLFF	TGTGCCAGCCACGCGGGGGTTAATGAAAAACTGTTTTTT
TRBV7-9	TRBD1	TRBJ2-1	.	CASRDRDRPNNEQFF	TGTGCCAGCAGAGACCGGGACAGGCCAAACAATGAGCAGTTCTTC